This T cell receptor beta chain is from a study of T cells in Graves' hyperthyroidism and ophthalmopathy. Study-level points and caveats: Expanded thyroid clonotypes (above 0.001) were mostly also found in blood.

This clonotype was counted ten times or more. What it recognizes is unknown. Using RNA transcripts as the source, TCR beta CDR3 regions were amplified. Using the HTBI primer set, a first-round RT-PCR was run on the TCR CDR3. TCRdb itself ran the multiplex PCR reads through MiXCR, one entry per CDR3 protein. Of approximately 560,000 distinct CDR3 sequences detected, approximately 14% appear once; the ten largest clones hold less than 9.5%. V dropped 0 bases and J dropped 4; count of bases not matched to a gene: 3. The CDR3 spans 15 residues. Germline lookup yields CDR1 MDHEN and CDR2 SYDVKM. For the diagnoses, clinical symptoms, serum thyroxine and TRAb, thyroid ultrasound and orbital computed tomography were used.

Input material: blood. The chain recombines TRBV28 with TRBJ2-7; TRBD2 agrees at 10 bases. This clonotype originated in a woman younger than 45 with Graves' hyperthyroidism. The CDR3 loop is CASSLWLAGAYEQYF. The CDR3 coding sequence is TGTGCCAGCAGTTTATGGCTAGCGGGGGCGTACGAGCAGTACTTC.